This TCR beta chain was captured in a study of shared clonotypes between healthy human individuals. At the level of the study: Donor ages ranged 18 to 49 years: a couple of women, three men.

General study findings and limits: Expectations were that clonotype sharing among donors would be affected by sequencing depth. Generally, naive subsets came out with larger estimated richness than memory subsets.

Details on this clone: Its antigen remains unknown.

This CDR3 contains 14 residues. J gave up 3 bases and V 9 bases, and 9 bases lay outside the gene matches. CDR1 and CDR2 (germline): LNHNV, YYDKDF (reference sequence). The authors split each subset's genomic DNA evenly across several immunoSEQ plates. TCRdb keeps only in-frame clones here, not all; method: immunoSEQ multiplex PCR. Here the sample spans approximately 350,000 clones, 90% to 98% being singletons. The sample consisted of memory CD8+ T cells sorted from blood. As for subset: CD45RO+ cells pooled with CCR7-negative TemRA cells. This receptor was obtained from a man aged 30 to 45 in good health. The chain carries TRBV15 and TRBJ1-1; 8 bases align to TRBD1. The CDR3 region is CATQDREGYTEAFF. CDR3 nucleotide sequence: TGTGCCACTCAGGACAGGGAAGGGTACACTGAAGCTTTCTTT.